This record looks at one TCR beta chain sequence and its context. Its antigen remains unknown. The data were produced by immunoSEQ multiplex PCR, yet TCRdb's version contains in-frame clones alone and is incomplete. The table has tens of thousands of clones, about four fifths seen once. This sample was included in a study of T cells in localized non-small cell lung cancer. Broader study findings: Of the tissues analyzed, uninvolved adjacent lung showed maximal T cell clonality, greater than tumor.

The CDR3 runs to 16 residues. Trimming stripped 5 bases from V and 2 bases from J, with 18 bases between. In germline, CDR1 is SGHVT, CDR2 SQSDAQ. The input for sequencing was PBMCs, taken before any cancer treatment. The TCR comes from a man aged 35 to 69 with stage II lung adenocarcinoma. The chain employs TRBV7-4 and TRBJ2-5, with D perhaps assigned TRBD1 or TRBD2 (5 bases each). CDR3 in DNA: TGTGCCAGCAGCCCCCTCGCCGGGACGGATCAAGAGACCCAGTACTTC. Encoded protein: CASSPLAGTDQETQYF.